The 22 T cell receptor beta chains given below trace back to one sample, sequenced in a study of tumor and adjacent non-tumor tissue in lung cancer. The template was RNA from unsorted bulk tissue. TCRbeta libraries were built with three rounds of nested PCR, modified from ARM-PCR. Each CDR3 protein gets one entry after TCRdb re-called the multiplex PCR reads with MiXCR. The table has tens of thousands of distinct CDR3 sequences, just over 65% seen once. Sequences were obtained from lung tumor tissue. The receptors here all came from a man in his sixties with non-small cell lung cancer.

To note about this clonotype: One end of the junction varies from germline; a read error may be responsible. This rearrangement joins TRBV5-4 to TRBJ2-5, with TRBD2 as a possible D gene (5 bases). The germline gives CDR1 SGHNT, CDR2 YYREEE (reference sequence). The CDR3 contains 11 residues. The CDR3 spells CTSSGAETQYF. The CDR3 DNA reads TGTACCAGCAGCGGCGCGGAGACCCAATACTTC.

As for this clonotype: The germline gene is not matched at one end of the junction; a read error may be the cause. The chain combines TRBV11-1 with TRBJ2-1; no clear D gene. The germline V gene has CDR1 SGHAT and CDR2 FQDESV (reference sequence). The CDR3 totals 13 residues. The CDR3 sequence is CAGSLGLNNGQSF. Here the CDR3 DNA reads TGTGCCGGCAGCTTAGGGTTGAACAATGGGCAGTCCTTC.

This clonotype appeared once. The junction differs from germline at one of its ends, possibly a read error. The chain is built from TRBV5-4 and TRBJ1-1, with D tentatively TRBD1 (5 bases). Germline V gene lookup returns CDR1 SGHNT and CDR2 YYREEE (reference sequence). This CDR3 is built from 15 residues. The CDR3 DNA sequence: TGTGCCAACAGCGCCGCGACGGGGGAGAACACTAAAGCTTTCTTT. It encodes CANSAATGENTKAFF.

The chain is built from TRBV20-1 and TRBJ2-3; TRBD1 or TRBD2 may be the D gene (5 bases each). The CDR3 has 15 residues. Germline V gene lookup returns CDR1 DFQATT and CDR2 SNEGSKA (reference sequence). V lost 0 bases, J lost 3 bases, and 13 bases lay in between. This CDR3 reads CSARDPGRGTDTQYF. CDR3 nucleotides: TGCAGTGCTAGAGACCCGGGGCGAGGAACAGATACGCAGTATTTT.

The rearrangement links TRBV4-3 to TRBJ2-1; 9 bases fit TRBD1. CDR1 LGHNA and CDR2 YSLEER come from the germline V gene. The CDR3 totals 16 residues. V shed 9 bases and J 7 bases; nucleotides not matched to a gene: 16. CDR3 protein: CARRQDYGTGTNEQFF. Written as DNA, the CDR3 is TGCGCCAGAAGACAAGACTACGGGACAGGGACAAATGAGCAGTTCTTC.

In its sample, this clonotype was seen a few times. Since a much larger clone is just one base distant, this may be a read error. The chain couples TRBV11-2 to TRBJ2-3, with unresolved D. Germline-derived CDR1 and CDR2 are SGHAT and FQNNGV. This CDR3 region has 13 residues. Between the trimmed V and J ends, which lost 2 bases and 6 bases, there was a span of 9 bases. The CDR3 reads CASSLWWRDTQYF. Written as DNA, the CDR3 is TGTGCCAGCAGCTTATGGTGGCGGGATACGCAGTATTTT. Combining the CDR3 with reference TRBV11-2 and TRBJ2-3 gives the whole variable domain EAGVAQSPRYKIIEKRQSVAFWCNPISGHATLYWYQQILGQGPKLLIQFQNNGVVDDSQLPKDRFSAERLKGVDSTLKIQPAKLEDSAVYLCASSLWWRDTQYFGPGTRLTVL.

This clonotype was recorded a few times. A much larger clone is a single base away; this may be a read error. This chain uses TRBV5-8 with TRBJ1-5, with TRBD1 matching over 9 bases. J gave up 9 bases and V 5 bases, and 9 bases lay outside the gene matches. The CDR3 spans 14 residues. CDR1 and CDR2 (germline): SGHTS, YDEGEE. The CDR3 DNA follows: TGTGCCAGCAGTCGGGACAGGGTTCAAGGGCCCCAGCATTTT. Translating gives CASSRDRVQGPQHF.

V and J are TRBV6-5 and TRBJ2-2; TRBD1 matches 8 bases. V dropped 2 bases and J dropped 7; count of bases not matched to a gene: 9. The V gene's germline CDR1 is MNHEY and CDR2 SVGAGI. This CDR3 region has 16 residues. The CDR3 protein is CASSYTPGQGSGELFF. The CDR3 DNA reads TGTGCCAGCAGTTACACCCCTGGACAGGGAAGCGGGGAGCTGTTTTTT.

As regards this clonotype: Here the CDR3 omits its conserved ending phenylalanine or tryptophan, so a read error is the likely source. The chain uses TRBV7-8 and TRBJ1-1; TRBD1 agrees at 10 bases. The CDR3 is made up of 15 amino acids. Germline CDR1 reads SGHVS; CDR2 reads FQNEAQ. V was pared by 5 bases and J by 3 bases, with 6 bases of the junction left unmatched. The CDR3 loop reads CASSIGTGVHTEAFI. As DNA, the CDR3 is TGTGCCAGCAGCATAGGGACAGGGGTTCACACTGAAGCTTTCATT.

Points on this clonotype: Given the absence of the conserved phenylalanine or tryptophan at the CDR3 end, a read error is likely. No DNA is shown, since the ends of the CDR3 on it are uncertain; the CDR3 is the one TCRdb lists. The V and J genes are TRBV5-1 and TRBJ2-3. The germline V gene encodes CDR1 SGHRS and CDR2 YFSETQ. The CDR3 is 15 residues long, ends included. CDR3: CASSLEASVTDTQYL.

This clonotype was recorded a few times. V usage is TRBV15 and J usage is TRBJ1-4; perhaps TRBD1 as D (6 bases). Germline V gene lookup returns CDR1 LNHNV and CDR2 YYDKDF (reference sequence). V shed 3 bases and J shed 7 bases, with 21 bases lying between them. CDR3 length: 17 amino acids. The CDR3 is CATSRARGPTIGEKLFF. The CDR3 DNA reads as TGTGCCACCAGCAGGGCCCGGGGGCCGACGATAGGTGAAAAACTGTTTTTT. Based on the CDR3 plus reference TRBV15 and TRBJ1-4, the full variable domain is DAMVIQNPRYQVTQFGKPVTLSCSQTLNHNVMYWYQQKSSQAPKLLFHYYDKDFNNEADTPDNFQSRRPNTSFCFLDIRSPGLGDTAMYLCATSRARGPTIGEKLFFGSGTQLSVL.

This clonotype has a handful of counts. A clone one base away is much larger, so this may be a read error. This chain links TRBV12-3 or TRBV12-4 with TRBJ1-1; D uncertain. The CDR3 spans 13 residues. V was shortened by 10 bases and J by 2 bases, with 14 bases between the two germline ends. The CDR3 DNA follows: TGTGCCATCAGGCGGACGGGAAACACTGAAGCTTTCTTT. The encoded protein is CAIRRTGNTEAFF.

As to this clonotype: One end of the junction is discordant with germline, which a read error may explain. V gene TRBV7-8 combines with J gene TRBJ1-4, with D possibly being TRBD1 (5 bases). CDR3 length: 11 residues. CDR1 and CDR2 from the germline V gene are SGHVS and FQNEAQ. The CDR3 protein is CDSSLGVKLLF. The CDR3 DNA reads TGTGACAGCAGCTTAGGGGTAAAACTGCTTTTT.

This clonotype occurred a few times. A much larger clone is a single base away; this may be a read error. This chain links TRBV13 with TRBJ2-7; tentatively, D is TRBD2 (6 bases). This CDR3 spans 12 amino acids. Per the germline V gene, CDR1 is PRHDT and CDR2 is FYEKMQ (reference sequence). CDR3 nucleotides: TGTGCCAGCAGCTCGACTAGAAGAGAGCCGTACTTC. It is translated as CASSSTRREPYF.

The chain couples TRBV5-4 to TRBJ1-2; no firm D call. Germline V gene data show CDR1 as SGHNT and CDR2 as YYREEE (reference sequence). Trimming pared 6 bases from V and 0 bases from J, leaving 9 bases between. The CDR3 is 13 residues long. This CDR3 reads CASNQDTNYGYTF. Here the CDR3 DNA reads TGTGCCAGCAACCAAGACACTAACTATGGCTACACCTTC.

Comment on this clonotype: A much larger clone lies one base from this, so it may be a read error. The CDR3 carries no conserved terminal phenylalanine or tryptophan, so it likely arises from a read error. It is unclear where the CDR3 begins or ends on the DNA, so no DNA is shown, and the CDR3 is as TCRdb lists it. The V call is TRBV29-1, the J call TRBJ2-7; the table calls TRBD1, which could not be checked here. 13 amino acids form the CDR3, both terminal residues included. Per germline, CDR1 SQVTM and CDR2 ANQGSEA. The CDR3 loop reads CSVALRGGTGVYS.

Notes on this clonotype: A much larger clone differs from this one at a single base, so this may be a read error. V is TRBV20-1 and J is TRBJ1-2, with 10 nucleotides matching TRBD1. Germline CDR1 and CDR2: DFQATT and SNEGSKA (reference sequence). The V gene end was trimmed by 3 bases and the J gene end by 8 bases; junction bases not matched to a gene: 3. The CDR3 length is 12 residues. The CDR3 DNA reads as TGCAGTGCTAGGGGGACAGGGGAAGGCTACACCTTC. Amino acid sequence: CSARGTGEGYTF.

The chain combines TRBV28 with TRBJ2-7; D possibly corresponds to TRBD2 (6 bases). V lost 5 bases and J 1 base, leaving 21 bases between the germline ends. Germline V gene sequence: CDR1 MDHEN, CDR2 SYDVKM. There are 17 residues in the CDR3. CDR3 residues: CASSPTTPTRGSYEQYF. The CDR3 DNA sequence: TGTGCCAGCAGTCCAACGACTCCGACTAGGGGATCCTACGAGCAGTACTTC.

On this clonotype itself: Being one base from a much bigger clone, this may be a read error. The DNA of the CDR3 is TGTGCCAGCAGTCGACTAGCCGATTACTACGAGCAGTACTTC. Its translation is CASSRLADYYEQYF. The gene calls are TRBV12-3 or TRBV12-4 and TRBJ2-7; 7 bases are a match to TRBD2. The CDR3 runs to 14 residues. After removal of 5 bases from V and 3 bases from J, the junction contained 7 bases not matched to a gene.

On this clonotype itself: Because the CDR3 is missing its conserved closing phenylalanine or tryptophan, this is likely a read error. This sequence joins TRBV11-3 and TRBJ2-2, with D possibly being TRBD2 (6 bases). CDR1 is SGHNT, CDR2 YENEEA, per germline. With 2 bases removed from V and 9 bases from J, the gap between germline ends came to 13 bases. The CDR3 is 14 amino acids. The CDR3: CASSLRRRDWELFL. The CDR3 DNA reads TGTGCCAGCAGCTTAAGAAGGAGGGACTGGGAGCTGTTTCTT.

This chain uses TRBV11-3 with TRBJ2-1; 12 positions match TRBD2. The CDR3 contains 14 residues. Germline trimming cut 5 bases from V and 9 bases from J; bases unmatched to any gene: 5. CDR1 and CDR2 from the germline V gene are SGHNT and YENEEA. In nucleotides, the CDR3 is TGTGCCAGCAGCCGCCTAGCGGGAGGGCTTGAGCAGTTCTTC. It translates to CASSRLAGGLEQFF.

Points on this clonotype: With a much larger clone just one base away, this may be a read error. The chain recombines TRBV20-1 with TRBJ1-1; 8 nucleotides agree with TRBD1. V lost 4 bases to trimming and J lost 7 bases; unmatched junction nucleotides: 11. The CDR3 contains 14 residues. Germline CDR1 reads DFQATT; CDR2 reads SNEGSKA (reference sequence). Here the CDR3 reads CSATYLQGDSEAFF. As DNA, the CDR3 is TGCAGTGCTACTTACCTACAGGGGGACAGTGAAGCTTTCTTT.